This is a list of T cell receptor beta chains from one sample in a study of sequential checkpoint blockade in melanoma. Sequencing used immunoSEQ multiplex PCR; TCRdb keeps in-frame clones, though not all of them. This table holds some 17,000 clones, 55% to 70% found once. Source: CD8+ T cells sorted from blood (inferred from file names), taken from a patient given nivolumab and ipilimumab in sequence. The receptors stem from a human donor with melanoma. The CDR3 runs from the conserved cysteine through the conserved F or W. Each record gives: clone size, V gene, J gene, D gene, CDR3 protein, CDR3 DNA. The D gene is left open where the match is weak. Expanded clones get a size class; other rows say once, few or many, or leave the size out.

-,TRBV6-5,TRBJ1-1,TRBD1,CASRSQGTNTEAFF,TGTGCCAGCAGGTCACAGGGGACGAACACTGAAGCTTTCTTT
-,TRBV27,TRBJ1-1,TRBD1,CASSFVQGAYSNTEAFF,TGTGCCAGCAGTTTCGTACAGGGGGCTTATTCGAACACTGAAGCTTTCTTT
-,TRBV5-1,TRBJ1-1,-,CASSLYFGQMNTEAFF,TGCGCCAGCAGCTTGTATTTTGGGCAGATGAACACTGAAGCTTTCTTT
-,TRBV5-1,TRBJ2-7,-,CASSPNALRGILPYEQYF,TGCGCCAGCAGCCCAAATGCCTTGCGGGGCATCCTACCCTACGAGCAGTACTTC
-,TRBV6-5,TRBJ2-7,-,CASSFGSGLLYEQYF,TGTGCCAGCAGTTTTGGGTCTGGACTCCTGTACGAGCAGTACTTC
-,TRBV27,TRBJ2-7,TRBD1,CASSPYRGAYEQYF,TGTGCCAGCAGTCCCTACAGGGGCGCCTACGAGCAGTACTTC
once,TRBV19,TRBJ2-1,TRBD2,CASSIGTGLGDNEQFF,TGTGCCAGTAGTATAGGTACGGGACTAGGTGACAATGAGCAGTTCTTC
-,TRBV7-9,TRBJ1-1,TRBD1,CASSLGQGFSTEAFF,TGTGCCAGCAGCTTAGGACAGGGCTTTAGCACTGAAGCTTTCTTT
-,TRBV19,TRBJ2-1,TRBD2,CASSISSGELTYNEQFF,TGTGCCAGTAGTATCTCTAGCGGGGAGCTAACCTACAATGAGCAGTTCTTC
-,TRBV30,TRBJ2-1,-,CAQGKADSDYNEQFF,TGTGCCCAGGGGAAAGCGGACAGCGACTACAATGAGCAGTTCTTC
-,TRBV28,TRBJ1-1,-,CASSFYQGTEAFF,TGTGCCAGCAGTTTTTACCAGGGTACTGAAGCTTTCTTT
-,TRBV7-9,TRBJ1-5,-,CASSLAEGEPGQPQHF,TGTGCCAGCAGCTTAGCGGAAGGAGAGCCGGGGCAGCCCCAGCATTTT
few,TRBV28,TRBJ1-1,-,CASSLSDRTEAFF,TGTGCCAGCAGTCTATCGGACAGAACTGAAGCTTTCTTT
-,TRBV9,TRBJ1-5,-,CASSPTGGNQPQHF,TGTGCCAGCAGCCCCACCGGGGGTAATCAGCCCCAGCATTTT
few,TRBV30,TRBJ2-1,TRBD2,CAWSGTSTYNEQFF,TGTGCCTGGTCCGGGACTAGCACATACAATGAGCAGTTCTTC
-,TRBV5-1,TRBJ1-5,-,CASSLRVGTYSNQPQHF,TGCGCCAGCAGCTTACGGGTCGGGACATATAGCAATCAGCCCCAGCATTTT
-,TRBV29-1,TRBJ2-7,-,CSVLGGGSATSEQYF,TGCAGCGTTCTGGGAGGAGGGTCCGCTACGAGCGAGCAGTACTTC
-,TRBV27,TRBJ2-6,-,CASSLFSGANVLTF,TGTGCCAGCAGTTTATTTTCGGGGGCCAACGTCCTGACTTTC
-,TRBV19,TRBJ2-7,TRBD1,CASSIASSGQGFSYEQYF,TGTGCCAGTAGTATAGCTTCTTCGGGACAGGGTTTTTCCTACGAGCAGTACTTC
-,TRBV6-5,TRBJ2-3,TRBD2,CASSYGGRGDTDTQYF,TGTGCCAGCAGTTACGGAGGGCGGGGGGACACAGATACGCAGTATTTT
-,TRBV28,TRBJ2-3,TRBD1,CASSSRQGLRTDTQYF,TGTGCCAGCAGTTCCCGACAGGGGCTTCGCACAGATACGCAGTATTTT
-,TRBV7-6,TRBJ2-3,-,CASSPGHMVSTDTQYF,TGTGCCAGCAGCCCAGGCCATATGGTTAGCACAGATACGCAGTATTTT
-,TRBV9,TRBJ2-3,TRBD1,CASSTPSGTGVGDTQYF,TGTGCCAGCAGCACCCCCTCCGGGACAGGGGTTGGAGATACGCAGTATTTT
medium-sized,TRBV4-1,TRBJ1-4,-,CATGRGEKLFF,TGCGCGACAGGTCGGGGAGAAAAACTGTTTTTT
-,TRBV7-6,TRBJ2-1,-,CASSLTESSYNEQFF,TGTGCCAGCAGCTTGACAGAGAGCTCCTACAATGAGCAGTTCTTC
-,TRBV4-3,TRBJ1-5,-,CASSQDGEVQPQHF,TGCGCCAGCAGCCAAGATGGCGAGGTTCAGCCCCAGCATTTT
-,TRBV19,TRBJ2-1,TRBD2,CASSLSGGFNNEQFF,TGTGCCAGTAGTCTTAGCGGGGGCTTTAACAATGAGCAGTTCTTC
many,TRBV7-2,TRBJ2-1,-,CASSPLHSSSYNEQFF,TGTGCCAGCAGCCCACTTCATAGCAGCTCCTACAATGAGCAGTTCTTC
medium-sized,TRBV28,TRBJ1-5,-,CASRVDSPGNQPQHF,TGTGCCAGCAGGGTCGACAGCCCCGGCAATCAGCCCCAGCATTTT
-,TRBV4-3,TRBJ2-7,TRBD1,CASSYGTGMYEQYF,TGCGCCAGCAGCTACGGGACAGGGATGTACGAGCAGTACTTC
-,TRBV13,TRBJ2-1,TRBD2,CASSSRWVGGTYNEQFF,TGTGCCAGCAGCTCCAGATGGGTGGGAGGGACTTACAATGAGCAGTTCTTC
-,TRBV7-9,TRBJ2-1,TRBD2,CASSLFSGIDEQFF,TGTGCCAGCAGCTTATTTAGCGGGATAGATGAGCAGTTCTTC
-,TRBV4-1,TRBJ1-3,-,CASSQEFEGRALGENTIYF,TGCGCCAGCAGCCAAGAATTCGAAGGCAGGGCCCTCGGAGAGAACACCATATATTTT
-,TRBV4-1,TRBJ1-2,-,CASSQDLVPRGDYGYTF,TGCGCCAGCAGCCAAGATCTTGTTCCCAGGGGAGACTATGGCTACACCTTC
-,TRBV4-1,TRBJ2-7,-,CASSLRVDGTPSYEQYF,TGCGCCAGCAGCCTTAGGGTCGACGGGACACCATCCTACGAGCAGTACTTC
-,TRBV6-5,TRBJ2-2,-,CASSYEQQRTGELFF,TGTGCCAGCAGTTACGAGCAACAGCGGACCGGGGAGCTGTTTTTT
few,TRBV18,TRBJ2-7,-,CASSPAQGGPYEQYF,TGTGCCAGCTCACCAGCCCAGGGGGGTCCCTACGAGCAGTACTTC
-,TRBV18,TRBJ1-1,-,CASSPRQMNTEAFF,TGTGCCAGCTCACCACGACAAATGAACACTGAAGCTTTCTTT
few,TRBV6-5,TRBJ2-3,-,CASRARGYGTDTQYF,TGTGCCAGCAGGGCGAGGGGGTACGGCACAGATACGCAGTATTTT
few,TRBV7-2,TRBJ2-7,TRBD2,CASSPTSGGYEQYF,TGTGCCAGCAGCCCCACCAGCGGGGGCTACGAGCAGTACTTC
-,TRBV14,TRBJ1-5,-,CASSLSPNQPQHF,TGTGCCAGCAGCCTTAGTCCCAATCAGCCCCAGCATTTT
-,TRBV28,TRBJ2-1,TRBD2,CASAERRGSYNEQFF,TGTGCCAGCGCCGAACGGCGGGGGTCCTACAATGAGCAGTTCTTC
once,TRBV6-5,TRBJ2-2,-,CASSYKAGGELFF,TGTGCCAGCAGTTATAAAGCCGGGGGGGAGCTGTTTTTT
-,TRBV11-2,TRBJ2-1,TRBD2,CASSLSFLAGTSSYNEQFF,TGTGCCAGCAGCTTAAGTTTCCTAGCGGGGACCAGCTCCTACAATGAGCAGTTCTTC
-,TRBV5-8,TRBJ2-7,TRBD1,CASSETGQDYEQYF,TGTGCCAGCAGCGAAACGGGACAGGACTACGAGCAGTACTTC
-,TRBV7-6,TRBJ2-7,-,CASSLTGDPLYEQYF,TGTGCCAGCAGCTTAACAGGAGACCCTCTCTACGAGCAGTACTTC
-,TRBV29-1,TRBJ2-7,-,CSVEVSYEQYF,TGCAGCGTTGAGGTCAGCTACGAGCAGTACTTC
-,TRBV6-5,TRBJ1-5,-,CASSAGSSGQPQHF,TGTGCCAGCAGTGCGGGGTCTTCCGGTCAGCCCCAGCATTTT